These T cell receptor beta chains were read from a single sample in a study of T cell responses to AZD1222 COVID-19 vaccine. Profiling relied on immunoSEQ multiplex PCR, and the TCRdb table lists in-frame clones only, not all of them. This table has about 97,000 clones, about 82% appearing once. The source was peripheral blood, collected on day 0 of AZD1222 vaccination. These receptors were obtained from an adult in good health. Each CDR3 is given with its conserved first and last residue. Fields, in order: V gene, clone size, D gene, J gene, CDR3 DNA, CDR3 protein. The D gene is left open where the match is weak. Size tells how often a clone was seen (once, few, many) or the class of an expanded clone, and some rows leave it out.

>TRBV5-8|.|TRBD1|TRBJ1-1
TGTGCCAGCAGCTTGTGGGGGCCACAGGGGGCTGAAGCTTTCTTT
CASSLWGPQGAEAFF
>TRBV4-1|few|TRBD2|TRBJ2-1
TGCGCCAGCAGCCAAGTCCTAGCGGGAGATGAGCAGTTCTTC
CASSQVLAGDEQFF
>TRBV30|.|.|TRBJ1-1
TGTGCCTGGAGTGTAAGGGCCCCGAGGGTCAACACTGAAGCTTTCTTT
CAWSVRAPRVNTEAFF
>TRBV7-8|.|.|TRBJ1-1
TGTGCCAGCAGCTTAGGATTGGGGCAAGCTTTCTTT
CASSLGLGQAFF
>TRBV20-1|few|.|TRBJ2-3
TGCAGTGCTAGTACCCCCTGGGAGGGGGCTAGCACAGATACGCAGTATTTT
CSASTPWEGASTDTQYF
>TRBV12-5|.|.|TRBJ2-2
TGTGCTAGCGGGGCCCAAATTGGGTACACGAACACCGGGGAGCTGTTTTTT
CASGAQIGYTNTGELFF
>TRBV4-2|.|.|TRBJ2-7
TGTGCCAGCAGCCACTCACGGGAGCAGTACTTC
CASSHSREQYF
>TRBV30|.|.|TRBJ1-3
TGTGCCTGGAAGCTGGGGGTACCGAGCTCTGGAAACACCATATATTTT
CAWKLGVPSSGNTIYF
>TRBV28|.|TRBD2|TRBJ2-7
TGTGCCAGCACCTCTTGGGCTAGCGGAGCCTACGAGCAGTACTTC
CASTSWASGAYEQYF
>TRBV6-2/TRBV6-3|.|.|TRBJ1-2
TGTGCCAGCAGTCGGGGGCAACGAGGCTACACCTTC
CASSRGQRGYTF
>TRBV4-1|.|.|TRBJ1-2
TGCGCCAGCAGCCAAGGGGTAACAGCCCAAAGTGGCTACACCTTC
CASSQGVTAQSGYTF
>TRBV5-3|once|.|TRBJ2-7
TGTGCCAGAAGCTTGGGGTACGAGCAGTACTTC
CARSLGYEQYF
>TRBV6-1|.|.|TRBJ1-1
TGTGCCAGCAGTTTGACAGATAACACTGAAGCTTTCTTT
CASSLTDNTEAFF
>TRBV5-4|.|TRBD2|TRBJ2-5
TGTGCCAGCAGCCAGGGACTAGCCCAAGAGACCCAGTACTTC
CASSQGLAQETQYF
>TRBV28|.|.|TRBJ2-7
TGTGCCAGCAGTTTACTTACAGGATCCACTATCTACGAGCAGTACTTC
CASSLLTGSTIYEQYF
>TRBV19|.|TRBD2|TRBJ2-1
TGTGCCAGTAGTACCGGGACTAGCGGGGGGCTGGGGAATGAGCAGTTCTTC
CASSTGTSGGLGNEQFF
>TRBV5-1|.|TRBD2|TRBJ2-7
TGCGCCAGCAGCTTGGCTAGCGGGTTCTCCTACGAGCAGTACTTC
CASSLASGFSYEQYF
>TRBV20-1|.|.|TRBJ2-5
TGCAGTGCTAGTGCAGTCCAAGAGACCCAGTACTTC
CSASAVQETQYF
>TRBV6-6|.|.|TRBJ1-5
TGTGCCAGCAGTTTGGATGAGGGGGGCCTGAAGCCCCAGCATTTT
CASSLDEGGLKPQHF
>TRBV7-2|.|.|TRBJ1-1
TGTGCCAGCAGCCCCCAGTCTGGGTACGCTGAAGCTTTCTTT
CASSPQSGYAEAFF
>TRBV6-5|.|TRBD1|TRBJ1-1
TGTGCCAGCAGACCCCGGGACAGGGCCACTGAAGCTTTCTTT
CASRPRDRATEAFF
>TRBV6-5|.|.|TRBJ1-2
TGTGCCAGCAGAGGATATTTGACCTATGGCTACACCTTC
CASRGYLTYGYTF
>TRBV5-4|.|TRBD1|TRBJ2-2
TGTGCCAGCAGCTACCGGGACAGAGACACCGGGGAGCTGTTTTTT
CASSYRDRDTGELFF